A selection of T cell receptor beta chains follows, all from one sample in a study of radiation and T cells in renal cell carcinoma. TCRdb's table, derived via immunoSEQ multiplex PCR, lists solely in-frame clones and lacks some. The sample lists under 200,000 clones, around 90% seen once, with about 10% in the top ten. Sequencing was performed on blood, taken from a patient whose treatment included radiotherapy and nephrectomy. Receptors originate from a woman aged 45-60 years with renal cell carcinoma. CDR3s include the opening cysteine and the closing phenylalanine or tryptophan. D genes are given only for firm matches. Where a row states a size, it is once, few, many or the class of an expanded clone; other rows omit it.

j_call v_call clone_size d_call cdr3_aa cdr3_nt
TRBJ1-2 TRBV6-1 few . CASSELWGRGLGNYGYTF TGTGCCAGCAGTGAATTGTGGGGTAGAGGGTTAGGTAACTATGGCTACACCTTC
TRBJ2-6 TRBV6-5 . . CASSYENRGANVLTF TGTGCCAGCAGTTACGAGAATCGTGGGGCCAACGTCCTGACTTTC
TRBJ2-1 TRBV5-1 . TRBD1 CASSLAPTGGIDEQFF TGCGCCAGCAGCTTGGCCCCCACAGGGGGCATAGATGAGCAGTTCTTC
TRBJ2-7 TRBV7-6 once TRBD2 CASSFSSSGGASYEQYF TGTGCCAGCAGCTTCTCTTCAAGCGGGGGAGCTTCCTACGAGCAGTACTTC
TRBJ2-2 TRBV10-1 . TRBD1 CASGTASNTGELFF TGCGCCAGTGGGACAGCTTCGAACACCGGGGAGCTGTTTTTT
TRBJ2-2 TRBV7-9 . . CASSPGGTGELFF TGTGCCAGCAGCCCCGGTGGGACCGGGGAGCTGTTTTTT
TRBJ1-3 TRBV19 . . CASSHSGNTIYF TGTGCCAGTAGTCACTCTGGAAACACCATATATTTT
TRBJ1-1 TRBV6-5 few . CASRRDTEAFF TGTGCCAGCAGAAGGGACACTGAAGCTTTCTTT
TRBJ2-2 TRBV7-2 once TRBD2 CASSSRLAGGPGELFF TGTGCCAGCAGCTCTCGACTAGCGGGGGGTCCCGGGGAGCTGTTTTTT
TRBJ2-3 TRBV11-3 . . CASSLTASTDTQYF TGTGCCAGCAGCTTAACAGCATCCACAGATACGCAGTATTTT
TRBJ2-5 TRBV7-2 . . CASSLASSQETQYF TGTGCCAGCAGCTTAGCCAGCTCACAAGAGACCCAGTACTTC
TRBJ1-1 TRBV18 . TRBD1 CASSRSGTENTEAFF TGTGCCAGCTCACGTTCCGGGACAGAGAACACTGAAGCTTTCTTT
TRBJ2-7 TRBV11-1 . . CASSPPGTYEQYF TGTGCCAGCAGCCCCCCCGGCACCTACGAGCAGTACTTC
TRBJ1-5 TRBV5-1 . . CASSLEGRASNQPQHF TGCGCCAGCAGCTTGGAGGGCAGGGCCAGCAATCAGCCCCAGCATTTT
TRBJ1-1 TRBV19 . . CASSSVETSKPEAFF TGTGCCAGTAGTAGTGTGGAGACCTCAAAGCCTGAAGCTTTCTTT
TRBJ2-5 TRBV6-6 . . CASSYPEVLETQYF TGTGCCAGCAGTTACCCTGAGGTCTTGGAGACCCAGTACTTC
TRBJ2-1 TRBV19 . . CASSLSPGPGLSSYNEQFF TGTGCCAGTAGTCTTTCTCCGGGACCCGGATTGAGCTCCTACAATGAGCAGTTCTTC
TRBJ1-1 TRBV5-1 . . CASSLSLGVIGTEAFF TGCGCCAGCAGCTTGTCTTTAGGGGTGATCGGCACTGAAGCTTTCTTT
TRBJ2-1 TRBV7-9 . . CASSFGPEFRIF TGTGCCAGCAGCTTCGGGCCCGAATTTCGCATCTTC
TRBJ1-2 TRBV10-3 . TRBD1 CAIRSAGTALNYGYTF TGTGCCATCAGATCGGCCGGGACAGCCCTTAACTATGGCTACACCTTC
TRBJ2-7 TRBV30 . . CAWSRSTYEQYF TGTGCCTGGAGTCGATCGACCTACGAGCAGTACTTC
TRBJ2-1 TRBV7-8 . TRBD2 CASSPVAGANNEQFF TGTGCCAGCAGCCCCGTAGCGGGGGCCAACAATGAGCAGTTCTTC
TRBJ1-4 TRBV6-6 . . CASSYYPTTNEKLFF TGTGCCAGCAGTTACTATCCGACAACTAATGAAAAACTGTTTTTT
TRBJ1-3 TRBV12-5 . . CASGLGPLLDYSGNTIYF TGTGCTAGTGGTCTGGGGCCCCTCTTGGACTACTCTGGAAACACCATATATTTT
TRBJ2-5 TRBV30 . TRBD2 CAWSRDYRGETQYF TGTGCCTGGAGTCGGGACTATCGTGGAGAGACCCAGTACTTC
TRBJ1-4 TRBV15 . . CATSRDFLVTTNEKLFF TGTGCCACCAGCAGAGATTTCCTGGTGACAACTAATGAAAAACTGTTTTTT
TRBJ1-1 TRBV27 . . CASSFWRENTEAFF TGTGCCAGCAGTTTCTGGCGGGAGAACACTGAAGCTTTCTTT
TRBJ1-3 TRBV11-2 . . CASSLGGGSGNTIYF TGTGCCAGCAGCTTAGGCGGGGGCTCTGGAAACACCATATATTTT
TRBJ2-5 TRBV28 once TRBD1 CASSPRTGQVGETQYF TGTGCCAGCAGTCCCCGGACAGGGCAAGTAGGGGAGACCCAGTACTTC
TRBJ1-2 TRBV5-1 . . CASSLAGYGYTF TGCGCCAGCAGCTTGGCGGGATATGGCTACACCTTC
TRBJ2-1 TRBV7-9 . TRBD2 CASSSRGSSYNEQFF TGTGCCAGCAGCTCGCGGGGGAGCTCCTACAATGAGCAGTTCTTC
TRBJ2-2 TRBV19 . TRBD2 CASTFQAGAGTGELFF TGTGCCAGTACCTTCCAAGCGGGGGCGGGCACCGGGGAGCTGTTTTTT
TRBJ1-1 TRBV5-1 . TRBD1 CASSLGGQGNTEAFF TGCGCCAGCAGCTTGGGTGGACAGGGGAACACTGAAGCTTTCTTT
TRBJ1-6 TRBV5-1 . . CASSLAGGGMNSPLHF TGCGCCAGCAGCTTGGCGGGAGGGGGTATGAATTCACCCCTCCACTTT
TRBJ2-5 TRBV7-2 . . CASSLNSAEPQYF TGTGCCAGCAGCTTAAACTCGGCGGAACCCCAGTACTTC
TRBJ1-2 TRBV6-1 . . CASSELGFGGYTF TGTGCCAGCAGTGAACTCGGGTTTGGGGGCTACACCTTC
TRBJ1-1 TRBV2 . . CASRIDQNTEAFF TGTGCCAGCAGGATCGATCAGAACACTGAAGCTTTCTTT
TRBJ1-2 TRBV25-1 . . CASSFLGDPNYGYTF TGTGCCAGCAGCTTCCTCGGGGATCCTAACTATGGCTACACCTTC
TRBJ2-5 TRBV7-2 . . CASSLQETQYF TGTGCCAGCAGCCTCCAAGAGACCCAGTACTTC
TRBJ1-1 TRBV12-5 . . CASGSGTGSLDTTFF TGTGCTAGTGGTTCAGGGACCGGTAGCCTAGATACGACTTTCTTT